These 22 T cell receptor beta chains share one sample of origin, sequenced in a study of T cell responses to AZD1222 COVID-19 vaccine. TCRdb keeps only in-frame clones here, not all; method: immunoSEQ multiplex PCR. The sample has 80,000 to 100,000 clones; 89% are singletons. The sample consisted of peripheral blood, taken on day 0 of MenACWY control vaccination. These receptor sequences come from an adult in good health.

V usage is TRBV7-6 and J usage is TRBJ1-5, with 10 bases lining up with TRBD1. The germline V gene has CDR1 SGHVS and CDR2 FNYEAQ. This CDR3 contains 15 residues. Trimming at V came to 2 bases and at J to 6 bases, leaving 4 bases not matched to a gene. The CDR3 loop reads CASSLNGQGGQPQHF. The DNA for the CDR3 is TGTGCCAGCAGCTTAAACGGACAGGGGGGTCAGCCCCAGCATTTT.

J is TRBJ1-2 and V is TRBV10-3; maybe TRBD1 (6 bases). Germline CDR1 is ENHRY and CDR2 is SYGVKD. Trimming removed 2 bases at V and 4 bases at J, with 14 bases between. The CDR3 sequence is 15 residues long. The CDR3 protein is CAISEGTGPTYGYTF. In DNA, the CDR3 is TGTGCCATCAGTGAGGGTACAGGGCCAACCTATGGCTACACCTTC.

The chain carries TRBV30 and TRBJ1-2; D not resolved. The CDR3 contains 12 residues. Trimming took off 4 bases at V and 4 bases at J, with 10 bases between the two ends. Germline assignment: CDR1 GTSNPN and CDR2 SVGIG (reference sequence). CDR3 sequence (DNA): TGTGCCTGGAAGGCCGGAGGCTATGGCTACACCTTC. As protein: CAWKAGGYGYTF.

The chain recombines TRBV28 with TRBJ1-4, with D maybe TRBD1 (6 bases). V shed 0 bases and J shed 0 bases, with 29 bases lying between them. The length of the CDR3 is 23 residues. Per germline, CDR1 MDHEN and CDR2 SYDVKM. CDR3 loop: CASSLWGTYLGAPRGATNEKLFF. The CDR3 nucleotides read TGTGCCAGCAGTTTATGGGGGACGTATCTGGGGGCACCAAGAGGGGCAACTAATGAAAAACTGTTTTTT. The complete variable domain, with remaining parts taken from reference TRBV28 and TRBJ1-4, reads DVKVTQSSRYLVKRTGEKVFLECVQDMDHENMFWYRQDPGLGLRLIYFSYDVKMKEKGDIPEGYSVSREKKERFSLILESASTNQTSMYLCASSLWGTYLGAPRGATNEKLFFGSGTQLSVL.

This chain connects TRBV19 to TRBJ2-1, with 12 bases matching TRBD2. Germline assignment: CDR1 LNHDA and CDR2 SQIVND (reference sequence). V lost 0 bases, J lost 8 bases, and 2 bases stayed unmatched. This CDR3 has 15 amino acids. The CDR3 region has the DNA TGTGCCAGTAGTATAGACAGGACTAGCGGGGATGAGCAGTTCTTC. Translation gives CASSIDRTSGDEQFF.

The DNA of the CDR3 is TGTGCCAGCAGCTTTGACTCGTGGGATGAGCAGTTCTTC. Residues: CASSFDSWDEQFF. The J gene is TRBJ2-1, the V gene TRBV7-3, with D unresolved. V lost 3 bases, J lost 8 bases, and 11 bases lay in between. This CDR3 is 13 amino acids long. Germline loops: CDR1 SGHTA, CDR2 FQGTGA. The entire variable domain, with the rest obtained from reference TRBV7-3 and TRBJ2-1, is as follows: GAGVSQTPSNKVTEKGKYVELRCDPISGHTALYWYRQSLGQGPEFLIYFQGTGAADDSGLPNDRFFAVRPEGSVSTLKIQRTERGDSAVYLCASSFDSWDEQFFGPGTRLTVL.

This clone turned up a few times. The chain recombines TRBV6-6 with TRBJ1-1; D not resolved. This CDR3 has 12 amino acids. Trimming stripped 0 bases from V and 8 bases from J, with 7 bases between. Per germline, CDR1 MNHNY and CDR2 SVGAGI (reference sequence). The CDR3 bases are TGTGCCAGCAGTTACTCGAAGGCGGAAGCTTTCTTT. Translation gives CASSYSKAEAFF.

The J gene is TRBJ1-1, the V gene TRBV6-6; D is ambiguous. CDR1 is MNHNY, CDR2 SVGAGI, per germline (reference sequence). Trimming stripped 6 bases from V and 2 bases from J, with 13 bases between. The length of the CDR3 is 14 residues. CDR3 nucleotide sequence: TGTGCCAGCAGAAATTTGCAGTTTAACACTGAAGCTTTCTTT. It yields the protein CASRNLQFNTEAFF.

V gene TRBV6-1 combines with J gene TRBJ1-2, with 8 bases lining up with TRBD1. The length of the CDR3 is 14 residues. The J segment lost 6 bases and the V segment lost 3 bases, leaving 6 bases of the junction unmatched. Germline values: CDR1 MNHNS, CDR2 SASEGT. The CDR3, as DNA: TGTGCCAGCAGTGAGCGGCAGGGGGCCGATGGCTACACCTTC. Translation: CASSERQGADGYTF.

This chain links TRBV14 with TRBJ2-7, with D unclear. CDR3 length: 12 amino acids. Germline CDR1 reads SGHDN; CDR2 reads FVKESK. Deletions cut 1 base from V and 5 bases from J, with 6 bases between. The CDR3 loop is CASSQGGNEQYF. For the CDR3, the DNA is TGTGCCAGCAGCCAAGGGGGAAACGAGCAGTACTTC.

The chain employs TRBV28 and TRBJ2-2; TRBD2 matches 11 bases. Germline V gene lookup returns CDR1 MDHEN and CDR2 SYDVKM. V lost 8 bases to trimming and J lost 0 bases; unmatched junction nucleotides: 5. This CDR3 is built from 16 residues. For the CDR3, the DNA is TGTGCCAGCGTCCTAGCGGGGGGTACGAACACCGGGGAGCTGTTTTTT. It codes for CASVLAGGTNTGELFF.

This rearrangement joins TRBV2 to TRBJ1-1; D is ambiguous. The germline CDR1 and CDR2 sequences are SNHLY and FYNNEI. The CDR3 is 12 amino acids. The V and J ends lost 6 bases and 3 bases respectively, with 8 bases between them. The CDR3 loop is CASSATYTEAFF. CDR3 DNA sequence: TGTGCCAGCAGCGCTACATACACTGAAGCTTTCTTT.

J is TRBJ1-6 and V is TRBV28; 8 bases map to TRBD1. The ends lost 8 bases at V and 10 bases at J; junction bases unmatched: 7. The CDR3 is 13 amino acids. In germline, CDR1 is MDHEN, CDR2 SYDVKM. The CDR3 DNA reads as TGTGCCAGCGAAACAGGGGGATACTCACCCCTCCACTTT. Translation: CASETGGYSPLHF.

The V gene is TRBV5-1, the J gene TRBJ1-4, with D maybe TRBD1 (5 bases). The CDR3 spans 14 residues. The germline V gene has CDR1 SGHRS and CDR2 YFSETQ. The V end was cut by 4 bases, the J end by 7 bases, with 14 bases between. CDR3 sequence (DNA): TGCGCCAGCAGCCAAGGCAGGGAAGGTGAAAAACTGTTTTTT. Translating gives CASSQGREGEKLFF.

Written as DNA, the CDR3 is TGTGCCAGCAGTGTCCTGGGGGCTGGCACTGAAGCTTTCTTT. This encodes CASSVLGAGTEAFF. The chain has TRBV2 and TRBJ1-1, with D possibly matching TRBD1 (6 bases). Trimming pared 4 bases from V and 4 bases from J, leaving 13 bases between. Per the germline V gene, CDR1 is SNHLY and CDR2 is FYNNEI. CDR3 length: 14 residues.

This clone has only a few counts. The chain uses TRBV6-2 or TRBV6-3 and TRBJ1-1, with 8 bases fitting TRBD1. The CDR3 totals 14 residues. The V gene's germline CDR1 is MNHEY and CDR2 SVGEGT. V dropped 6 bases and J dropped 6; count of bases not matched to a gene: 9. The CDR3 DNA reads as TGTGCCAGCAGCCCAGACAGGGGTCTAGCTGAAGCTTTCTTT. Its translation: CASSPDRGLAEAFF.

A word on this clone: Other DNA sequences in the sample encode the same CDR3. V usage is TRBV19 and J usage is TRBJ1-1; D is unresolved. The CDR3 extends over 13 amino acids. V shed 3 bases and J shed 1 base, with 6 bases lying between them. Per the germline V gene, CDR1 is LNHDA and CDR2 is SQIVND (reference sequence). The CDR3 loop is CASSITRNTEAFF. In DNA form, the CDR3 reads TGTGCCAGTAGTATTACACGGAACACTGAAGCTTTCTTT.

This clone occurred once. As DNA, the CDR3 is TGCGCCAGCGGCTCTACTTTGAACACTGAAGCTTTCTTT. This translates into CASGSTLNTEAFF. The V call is TRBV5-1, the J call TRBJ1-1; D is unresolved. The CDR3 runs to 13 residues. Germline-derived CDR1 and CDR2 are SGHRS and YFSETQ. Trimming took off 7 bases at V and 0 bases at J, with 10 bases between the two ends. The full variable domain, completed using reference TRBV5-1 and TRBJ1-1, is KAGVTQTPRYLIKTRGQQVTLSCSPISGHRSVSWYQQTPGQGLQFLFEYFSETQRNKGNFPGRFSGRQFSNSRSEMNVSTLELGDSALYLCASGSTLNTEAFFGQGTRLTVV.

The count of this clone is one. The chain combines TRBV7-2 with TRBJ2-2; D call uncertain. Germline CDR1 is SGHTA and CDR2 is FQGNSA. V was clipped by 5 bases and J by 0 bases, with 10 bases between them. The CDR3 has 15 amino acids. Here the CDR3 DNA reads TGTGCCAGCAGCAGACTCCGGTCGAACACCGGGGAGCTGTTTTTT. This encodes CASSRLRSNTGELFF.

The V gene is TRBV2, the J gene TRBJ1-3; TRBD1 matches at 8 bases. Germline V lookup: CDR1 SNHLY, CDR2 FYNNEI. This CDR3 is 14 amino acids long. Losses at the gene ends were 4 bases for V and 4 bases for J; bases not matched to a gene: 3. CDR3 sequence reads: CASSAGGKGNTIYF. For the CDR3, the DNA is TGTGCCAGCAGTGCAGGGGGCAAAGGAAACACCATATATTTT.

The V call is TRBV29-1, the J call TRBJ2-7, with a tentative D call TRBD2 (5 bases). CDR3 size: 12 residues. Germline V lookup: CDR1 SQVTM, CDR2 ANQGSEA. V shed 4 bases and J shed 2 bases, with 9 bases lying between them. The CDR3 region has the DNA TGCAGCGTTGCATCGGGGACCTACGAGCAGTACTTC. Amino acids: CSVASGTYEQYF.

The gene calls are TRBV19 and TRBJ1-3; D uncertain. From germline, CDR1 is LNHDA and CDR2 SQIVND (reference sequence). This CDR3 spans 14 amino acids. Trimming took off 7 bases at V and 0 bases at J, with 10 bases between the two ends. The CDR3 is CASISTDSGNTIYF. CDR3 DNA: TGTGCCAGTATATCGACCGACTCTGGAAACACCATATATTTT.